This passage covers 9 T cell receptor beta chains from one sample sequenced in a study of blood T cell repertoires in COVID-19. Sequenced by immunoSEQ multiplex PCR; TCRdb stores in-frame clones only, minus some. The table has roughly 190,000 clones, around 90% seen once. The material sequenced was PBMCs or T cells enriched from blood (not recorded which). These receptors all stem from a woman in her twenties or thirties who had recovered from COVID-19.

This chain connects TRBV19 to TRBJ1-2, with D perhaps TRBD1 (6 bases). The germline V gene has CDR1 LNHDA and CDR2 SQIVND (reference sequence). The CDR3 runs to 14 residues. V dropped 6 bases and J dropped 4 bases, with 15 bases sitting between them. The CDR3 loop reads CASSDPSGAYGYTF. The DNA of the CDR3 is TGTGCCAGTAGCGACCCGTCAGGGGCCTATGGCTACACCTTC.

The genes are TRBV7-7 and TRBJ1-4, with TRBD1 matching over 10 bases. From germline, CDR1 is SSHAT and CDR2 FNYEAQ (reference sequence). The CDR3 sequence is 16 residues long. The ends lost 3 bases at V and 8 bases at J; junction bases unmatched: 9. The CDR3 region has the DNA TGTGCCAGCAGCTTTTCGCTTGGGACAGGGGAAGAAAAACTGTTTTTT. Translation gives CASSFSLGTGEEKLFF.

Here the CDR3 reads CASSLGQGDLNYGYTF. As DNA, the CDR3 is TGTGCCAGCAGCCTGGGACAGGGGGATTTAAACTATGGCTACACCTTC. J is TRBJ1-2 and V is TRBV5-6; 11 bases match TRBD1. CDR3 length: 16 amino acids. From germline, CDR1 is SGHDT and CDR2 YYEEEE. The trim removed 4 bases at V and 2 bases at J, leaving 7 bases unmatched.

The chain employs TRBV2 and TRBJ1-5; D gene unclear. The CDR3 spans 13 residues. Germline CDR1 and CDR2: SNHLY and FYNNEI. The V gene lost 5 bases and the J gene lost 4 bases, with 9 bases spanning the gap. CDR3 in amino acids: CASSPQINQPQHF. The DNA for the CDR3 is TGTGCCAGCAGTCCCCAGATAAATCAGCCCCAGCATTTT.

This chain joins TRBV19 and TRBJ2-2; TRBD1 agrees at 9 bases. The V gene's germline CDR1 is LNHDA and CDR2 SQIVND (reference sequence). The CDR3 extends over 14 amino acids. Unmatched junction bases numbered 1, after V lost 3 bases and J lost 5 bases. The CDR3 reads CASSMDRGTGELFF. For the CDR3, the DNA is TGTGCCAGTAGTATGGACAGGGGTACCGGGGAGCTGTTTTTT.

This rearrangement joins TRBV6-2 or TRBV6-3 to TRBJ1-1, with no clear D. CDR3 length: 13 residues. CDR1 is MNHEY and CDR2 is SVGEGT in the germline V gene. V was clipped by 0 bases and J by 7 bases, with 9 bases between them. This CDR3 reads CASSYSYRDEAFF. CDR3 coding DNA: TGTGCCAGCAGTTACTCGTACAGAGATGAAGCTTTCTTT.

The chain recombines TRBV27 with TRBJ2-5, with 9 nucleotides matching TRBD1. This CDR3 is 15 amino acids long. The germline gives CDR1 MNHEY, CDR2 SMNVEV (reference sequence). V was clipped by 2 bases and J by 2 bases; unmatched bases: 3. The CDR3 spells CASSLRTGVQETQYF. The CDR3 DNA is TGTGCCAGCAGTTTACGGACAGGGGTTCAAGAGACCCAGTACTTC.

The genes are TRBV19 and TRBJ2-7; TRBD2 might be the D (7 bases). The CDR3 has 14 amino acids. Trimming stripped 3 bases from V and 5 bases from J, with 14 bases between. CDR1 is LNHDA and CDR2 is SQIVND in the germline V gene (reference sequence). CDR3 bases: TGTGCCAGTAGTATCTCCAGGGGAGGGGACGAGCAGTACTTC. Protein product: CASSISRGGDEQYF.

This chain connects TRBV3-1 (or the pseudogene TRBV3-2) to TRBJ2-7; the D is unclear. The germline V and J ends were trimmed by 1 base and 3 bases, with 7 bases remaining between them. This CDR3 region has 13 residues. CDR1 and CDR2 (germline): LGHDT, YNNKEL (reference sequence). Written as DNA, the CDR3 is TGTGCCAGCAGCCAAGCCGTTATCTACGAGCAGTACTTC. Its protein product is CASSQAVIYEQYF.